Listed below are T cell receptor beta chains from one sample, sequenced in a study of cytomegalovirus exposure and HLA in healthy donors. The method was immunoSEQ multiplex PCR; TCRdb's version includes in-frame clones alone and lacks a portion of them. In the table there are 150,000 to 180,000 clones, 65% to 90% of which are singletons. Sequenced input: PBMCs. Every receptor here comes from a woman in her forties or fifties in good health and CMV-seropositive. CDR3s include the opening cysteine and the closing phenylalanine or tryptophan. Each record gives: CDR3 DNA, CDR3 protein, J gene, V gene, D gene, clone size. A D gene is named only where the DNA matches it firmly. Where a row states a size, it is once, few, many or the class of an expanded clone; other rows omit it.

CDR3 DNA: TGTGCCAGCAGTGAAGGTCAGCGACAGCCCCAGCATTTT
CDR3 protein: CASSEGQRQPQHF
J gene: TRBJ1-5
V gene: TRBV2
D gene: .
clone size: .

CDR3 DNA: TGTGCCAGCAGCATGGGGGAGGGGGACTCTGAAGCTTTCTTT
CDR3 protein: CASSMGEGDSEAFF
J gene: TRBJ1-1
V gene: TRBV9
D gene: .
clone size: .

CDR3 DNA: TGTGCCAGCAAAGAGGCGCACACCGGGGAGCTGTTTTTT
CDR3 protein: CASKEAHTGELFF
J gene: TRBJ2-2
V gene: TRBV2
D gene: .
clone size: few

CDR3 DNA: TGCGCCAGCAGCTCCCGACTAGCGGGGGGAACAGATACGCAGTATTTT
CDR3 protein: CASSSRLAGGTDTQYF
J gene: TRBJ2-3
V gene: TRBV5-1
D gene: TRBD2
clone size: .

CDR3 DNA: TGTGCCATCAGCGTTTCTAGCGGGCGAGGTCAAGAGACCCAGTACTTC
CDR3 protein: CAISVSSGRGQETQYF
J gene: TRBJ2-5
V gene: TRBV10-3
D gene: TRBD2
clone size: once

CDR3 DNA: TGTGCCAGTCAGGGATCTGGAAACACCATATATTTT
CDR3 protein: CASQGSGNTIYF
J gene: TRBJ1-3
V gene: TRBV6-5
D gene: .
clone size: .

CDR3 DNA: TGTGCCTGGAGTGTTCGTGGACTTAGCAATCAGCCCCAGCATTTT
CDR3 protein: CAWSVRGLSNQPQHF
J gene: TRBJ1-5
V gene: TRBV30
D gene: .
clone size: .

CDR3 DNA: TGTGCCAGCAGCGTGGGACTAGCGGGGGGGCCCCCCAAGGTAGATACGCAGTATTTT
CDR3 protein: CASSVGLAGGPPKVDTQYF
J gene: TRBJ2-3
V gene: TRBV9
D gene: TRBD2
clone size: .

CDR3 DNA: TGTGCCAGCAGGGGTGGACAGGGGTCCTATGGCTACACCTTC
CDR3 protein: CASRGGQGSYGYTF
J gene: TRBJ1-2
V gene: TRBV6-6
D gene: TRBD1
clone size: .

CDR3 DNA: TGTGCCTGGAACCGGGGGGTCTCCACAGATACGCAGTATTTT
CDR3 protein: CAWNRGVSTDTQYF
J gene: TRBJ2-3
V gene: TRBV30
D gene: TRBD2
clone size: .

CDR3 DNA: TGTGCCAGCAGCTTGGCCCCTAGTAAGGTCAATGAGCAGTTCTTC
CDR3 protein: CASSLAPSKVNEQFF
J gene: TRBJ2-1
V gene: TRBV5-6
D gene: .
clone size: .

CDR3 DNA: TGTGCCGGTGGGGACAGGGACAGCTATGGCTACACCTTC
CDR3 protein: CAGGDRDSYGYTF
J gene: TRBJ1-2
V gene: TRBV6-1
D gene: TRBD1
clone size: .

CDR3 DNA: TGTGCCAGCAGCCCGACGGGGTGGGCCAACGTCCTGACTTTC
CDR3 protein: CASSPTGWANVLTF
J gene: TRBJ2-6
V gene: TRBV5-4
D gene: .
clone size: .

CDR3 DNA: TGCGCCAGCAGCCAGGGGGTTTTGGGGGCGGTCACAGATACGCAGTATTTT
CDR3 protein: CASSQGVLGAVTDTQYF
J gene: TRBJ2-3
V gene: TRBV5-1
D gene: TRBD1
clone size: .

CDR3 DNA: TGTGCCAGCAGCTTCTCCGGGACTAGCGCCGGGGAGCTGTTTTTT
CDR3 protein: CASSFSGTSAGELFF
J gene: TRBJ2-2
V gene: TRBV7-2
D gene: TRBD2
clone size: .

CDR3 DNA: TGTGCCAGCAGTTACTCGGCAGACACTGAAGCTTTCTTT
CDR3 protein: CASSYSADTEAFF
J gene: TRBJ1-1
V gene: TRBV6-6
D gene: .
clone size: few

CDR3 DNA: TGTGCCAGGACCCGGGGGGTTTACTCTGGAAACACCATATATTTT
CDR3 protein: CARTRGVYSGNTIYF
J gene: TRBJ1-3
V gene: TRBV27
D gene: .
clone size: .

CDR3 DNA: TGTGCCAGCAGTGAAAGACAGATCTCCTACGAGCAGTACTTC
CDR3 protein: CASSERQISYEQYF
J gene: TRBJ2-7
V gene: TRBV6-1
D gene: .
clone size: .

CDR3 DNA: TGTGCCAGCAGCCCCAGGGTCGTAGAGACCCAGTACTTC
CDR3 protein: CASSPRVVETQYF
J gene: TRBJ2-5
V gene: TRBV7-9
D gene: .
clone size: few

CDR3 DNA: TGTGCCAGCAGCCTCGGGAGGTCCCGGGGGTACGAGCAGTACTTC
CDR3 protein: CASSLGRSRGYEQYF
J gene: TRBJ2-7
V gene: TRBV13
D gene: TRBD2
clone size: .

CDR3 DNA: TGTGCCACCAGCAGAGGGGGACTGACCCAAGAGACCCAGTACTTC
CDR3 protein: CATSRGGLTQETQYF
J gene: TRBJ2-5
V gene: TRBV15
D gene: .
clone size: once

CDR3 DNA: TGCAGCGCGGACAGGGGAGATACGCAGTATTTT
CDR3 protein: CSADRGDTQYF
J gene: TRBJ2-3
V gene: TRBV29-1
D gene: TRBD1
clone size: .

CDR3 DNA: TGTGCCAGTAGTTCCCGGACAGGGAACAGGGGTGAGCAGTTCTTC
CDR3 protein: CASSSRTGNRGEQFF
J gene: TRBJ2-1
V gene: TRBV19
D gene: TRBD1
clone size: .

CDR3 DNA: TGTGCCAGCAGTGACTGGACAGGCACAGATACGCAGTATTTT
CDR3 protein: CASSDWTGTDTQYF
J gene: TRBJ2-3
V gene: TRBV6-1
D gene: .
clone size: .

CDR3 DNA: TGTGCCAGCAGGCTCCGGGAGCTCCCTCCAGAGACCCAGTACTTC
CDR3 protein: CASRLRELPPETQYF
J gene: TRBJ2-5
V gene: TRBV7-9
D gene: .
clone size: few

CDR3 DNA: TGTGCCAGCAGTGTGACAGGGGTGGGTGAAGCTTTCTTT
CDR3 protein: CASSVTGVGEAFF
J gene: TRBJ1-1
V gene: TRBV25-1
D gene: TRBD1
clone size: .

CDR3 DNA: TGTGCCAGCAGTCCGGGACAGGGTTTCGCCTACGAGCAGTACTTC
CDR3 protein: CASSPGQGFAYEQYF
J gene: TRBJ2-7
V gene: TRBV2
D gene: TRBD1
clone size: .

CDR3 DNA: TGTGCCAGCAGTCGAGACTACGAGCAGTACTTC
CDR3 protein: CASSRDYEQYF
J gene: TRBJ2-7
V gene: TRBV7-8
D gene: .
clone size: .

CDR3 DNA: TGTGCCAGCAGGCGGTTTAGCACAGATACGCAGTATTTT
CDR3 protein: CASRRFSTDTQYF
J gene: TRBJ2-3
V gene: TRBV7-2
D gene: .
clone size: few

CDR3 DNA: TGCGCCAGCAGCGCTGACAGAAAAACTGAAGCTTTCTTT
CDR3 protein: CASSADRKTEAFF
J gene: TRBJ1-1
V gene: TRBV10-2
D gene: .
clone size: .

CDR3 DNA: TGTGCCACCAGCAGTGGGACAGGGTTTCTGGGCGAGCAGTTCTTC
CDR3 protein: CATSSGTGFLGEQFF
J gene: TRBJ2-1
V gene: TRBV15
D gene: TRBD1
clone size: .

CDR3 DNA: TGTGCCTGGAAAGGGGACACTGAAGCTTTCTTT
CDR3 protein: CAWKGDTEAFF
J gene: TRBJ1-1
V gene: TRBV30
D gene: .
clone size: .

CDR3 DNA: TGTGCCAGTAGTGTCAATACAGGGGGAACGAACACCGGGGAGCTGTTTTTT
CDR3 protein: CASSVNTGGTNTGELFF
J gene: TRBJ2-2
V gene: TRBV19
D gene: TRBD1
clone size: .

CDR3 DNA: TGCGCCAGCAGCGGTATAGGGGGGGCGATCCACGAGCAGTACTTC
CDR3 protein: CASSGIGGAIHEQYF
J gene: TRBJ2-7
V gene: TRBV5-1
D gene: .
clone size: .

CDR3 DNA: TGTGCCAGCAGATCGGGGGTGACAGGGTGGGAGCAGTACTTC
CDR3 protein: CASRSGVTGWEQYF
J gene: TRBJ2-7
V gene: TRBV6-5
D gene: .
clone size: .

CDR3 DNA: TGTGCCAGCTCACCTAGCGGGGGTACCTACGAGCAGTACTTC
CDR3 protein: CASSPSGGTYEQYF
J gene: TRBJ2-7
V gene: TRBV18
D gene: TRBD2
clone size: .

CDR3 DNA: TGTGCCAGTGGACTCTCTGGAAACACCATATATTTT
CDR3 protein: CASGLSGNTIYF
J gene: TRBJ1-3
V gene: TRBV19
D gene: .
clone size: .

CDR3 DNA: TGTGCCAGCAGTGAAAAAGGGAGTGAAAAACTGTTTTTT
CDR3 protein: CASSEKGSEKLFF
J gene: TRBJ1-4
V gene: TRBV6-1
D gene: .
clone size: .

CDR3 DNA: TGCAGCGAAGGGGGCAGGGGTCCCTTAATGGCTGGCTACACCTTC
CDR3 protein: CSEGGRGPLMAGYTF
J gene: TRBJ1-2
V gene: TRBV29-1
D gene: TRBD1
clone size: .

CDR3 DNA: TGTTCCAGCAGCTCGCTGAGGTTCGAGCAGTACTTC
CDR3 protein: CSSSSLRFEQYF
J gene: TRBJ2-7
V gene: TRBV7-9
D gene: .
clone size: .

CDR3 DNA: TGCGCCAGCAGCCCTCTCATAGCGGGTGCCTCCAATGAGCAGTTCTTC
CDR3 protein: CASSPLIAGASNEQFF
J gene: TRBJ2-1
V gene: TRBV4-3
D gene: TRBD2
clone size: .

CDR3 DNA: TGTGCCACCAGCAGAGGACAGGCCCAGTTTCTTCATGAGCAGTTCTTC
CDR3 protein: CATSRGQAQFLHEQFF
J gene: TRBJ2-1
V gene: TRBV15
D gene: .
clone size: .

CDR3 DNA: TGTGCCAGCTCACCCGGGACCAGGGGCTACGAGCAGTACTTC
CDR3 protein: CASSPGTRGYEQYF
J gene: TRBJ2-7
V gene: TRBV18
D gene: .
clone size: .

CDR3 DNA: TGTGCCAGTAGTAAATCCGGACAGGGCGGTCAGCCCCAGCATTTT
CDR3 protein: CASSKSGQGGQPQHF
J gene: TRBJ1-5
V gene: TRBV19
D gene: TRBD1
clone size: .

CDR3 DNA: TGTTCCAGCAGCCCCACAGGGGGCACGGGCACTGAAGCTTTCTTT
CDR3 protein: CSSSPTGGTGTEAFF
J gene: TRBJ1-1
V gene: TRBV7-9
D gene: TRBD1
clone size: .

CDR3 DNA: TGTGCCAGCAGCTTCAGGGGTTTTGACTATGGCTACACCTTC
CDR3 protein: CASSFRGFDYGYTF
J gene: TRBJ1-2
V gene: TRBV28
D gene: .
clone size: .

CDR3 DNA: TGTGCCAGCAGCGTAACAGGGCAGAACACTGAAGCTTTCTTT
CDR3 protein: CASSVTGQNTEAFF
J gene: TRBJ1-1
V gene: TRBV9
D gene: .
clone size: .

CDR3 DNA: TGTGCCAGCAGACCCTGGCGCGGGGGGGCCGATAATGAGCAGTTCTTC
CDR3 protein: CASRPWRGGADNEQFF
J gene: TRBJ2-1
V gene: TRBV28
D gene: TRBD2
clone size: few

CDR3 DNA: TGCGCCAGCAGCGACCTTAGGGGGGAGACCCAGTACTTC
CDR3 protein: CASSDLRGETQYF
J gene: TRBJ2-5
V gene: TRBV5-1
D gene: .
clone size: few

CDR3 DNA: TGTGCCAGCAGCTTGGGGACTCTAAGTGGCGAGCAGTACTTC
CDR3 protein: CASSLGTLSGEQYF
J gene: TRBJ2-7
V gene: TRBV5-6
D gene: .
clone size: .